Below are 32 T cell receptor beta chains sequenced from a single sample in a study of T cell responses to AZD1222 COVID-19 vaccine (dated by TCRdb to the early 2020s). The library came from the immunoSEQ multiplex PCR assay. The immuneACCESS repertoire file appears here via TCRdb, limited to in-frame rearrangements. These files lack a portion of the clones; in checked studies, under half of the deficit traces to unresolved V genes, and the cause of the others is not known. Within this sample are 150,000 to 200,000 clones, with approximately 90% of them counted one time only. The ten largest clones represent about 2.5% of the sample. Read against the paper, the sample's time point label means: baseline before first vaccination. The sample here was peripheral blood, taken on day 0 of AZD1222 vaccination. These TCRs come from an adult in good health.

CDR3 protein: CASSAGGGKRETQYF. In DNA, the CDR3 is TGCGCCAGCAGTGCGGGCGGGGGAAAGAGAGAGACCCAGTACTTC. This sequence joins TRBV10-2 and TRBJ2-5; the match to TRBD2 covers 7 bases. Trimming cost V 4 bases and J 4 bases; bases outside gene matches: 9. Germline V gene data show CDR1 as WSHSY and CDR2 as SAAADI. The CDR3 totals 15 residues.

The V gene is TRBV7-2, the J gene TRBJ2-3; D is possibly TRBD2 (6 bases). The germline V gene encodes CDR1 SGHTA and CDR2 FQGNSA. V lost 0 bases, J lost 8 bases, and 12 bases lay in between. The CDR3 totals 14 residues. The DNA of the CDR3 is TGTGCCAGCAGCTTAGCGGTAGCAGCGGGTACGCAGTATTTT. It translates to CASSLAVAAGTQYF.

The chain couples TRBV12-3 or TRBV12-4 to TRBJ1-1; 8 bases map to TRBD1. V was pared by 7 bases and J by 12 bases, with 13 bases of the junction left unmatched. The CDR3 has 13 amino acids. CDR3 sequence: CASNTGTGQPPFF. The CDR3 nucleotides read TGTGCCAGCAACACCGGGACAGGTCAGCCTCCTTTCTTT.

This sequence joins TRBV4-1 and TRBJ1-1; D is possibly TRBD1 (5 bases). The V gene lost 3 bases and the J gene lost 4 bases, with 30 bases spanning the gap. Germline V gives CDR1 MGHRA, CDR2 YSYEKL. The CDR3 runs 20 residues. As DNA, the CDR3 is TGCGCCAGCAGCCAGCAAACCAAAAATCTGAGGAGGGGTATGGGCACTGAAGCTTTCTTT. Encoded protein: CASSQQTKNLRRGMGTEAFF.

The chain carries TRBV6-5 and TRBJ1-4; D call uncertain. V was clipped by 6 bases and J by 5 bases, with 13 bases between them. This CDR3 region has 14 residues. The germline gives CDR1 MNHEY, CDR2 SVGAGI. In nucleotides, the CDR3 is TGTGCCAGCAGCTTACAGAGGAAGAATGAAAAACTGTTTTTT. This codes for CASSLQRKNEKLFF.

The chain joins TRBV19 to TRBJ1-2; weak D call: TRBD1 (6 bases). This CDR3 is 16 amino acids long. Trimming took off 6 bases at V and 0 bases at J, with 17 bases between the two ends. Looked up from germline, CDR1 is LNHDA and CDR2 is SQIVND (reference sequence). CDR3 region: CASRDRDTEANYGYTF. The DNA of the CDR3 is TGTGCCAGTAGGGACAGAGACACTGAAGCTAACTATGGCTACACCTTC.

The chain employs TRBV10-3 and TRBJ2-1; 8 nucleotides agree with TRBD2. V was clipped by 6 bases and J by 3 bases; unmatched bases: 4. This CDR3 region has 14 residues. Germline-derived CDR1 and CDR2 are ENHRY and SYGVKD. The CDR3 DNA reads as TGTGCCATCAGACGGGAGGGAGACTACAATGAGCAGTTCTTC. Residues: CAIRREGDYNEQFF.

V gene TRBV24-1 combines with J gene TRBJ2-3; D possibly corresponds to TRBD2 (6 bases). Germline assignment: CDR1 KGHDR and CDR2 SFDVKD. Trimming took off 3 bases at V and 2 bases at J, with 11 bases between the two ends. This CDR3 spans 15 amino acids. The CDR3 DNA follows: TGTGCCACCAGTGATCTGACTAGAGACACAGATACGCAGTATTTT. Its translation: CATSDLTRDTDTQYF.

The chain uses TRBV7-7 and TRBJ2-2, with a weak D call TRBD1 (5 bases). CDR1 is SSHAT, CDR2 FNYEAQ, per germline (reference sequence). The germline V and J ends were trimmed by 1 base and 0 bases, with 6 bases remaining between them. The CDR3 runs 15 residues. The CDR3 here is CASSLVGPNTGELFF. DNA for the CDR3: TGTGCCAGCAGCTTAGTGGGGCCGAACACCGGGGAGCTGTTTTTT. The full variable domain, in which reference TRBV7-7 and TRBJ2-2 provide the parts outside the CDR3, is GAGVSQSPRYKVTKRGQDVTLRCDPISSHATLYWYQQALGQGPEFLTYFNYEAQPDKSGLPSDRFSAERPEGSISTLTIQRTEQRDSAMYRCASSLVGPNTGELFFGEGSRLTVL.

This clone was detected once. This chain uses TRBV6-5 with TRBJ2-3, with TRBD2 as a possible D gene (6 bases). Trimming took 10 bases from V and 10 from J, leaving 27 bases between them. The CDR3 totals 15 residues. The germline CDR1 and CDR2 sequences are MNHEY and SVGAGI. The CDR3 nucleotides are TGTGCCACCCAGATGATACGGCCCAGACTAGGTGCGCAGTATTTT. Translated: CATQMIRPRLGAQYF.

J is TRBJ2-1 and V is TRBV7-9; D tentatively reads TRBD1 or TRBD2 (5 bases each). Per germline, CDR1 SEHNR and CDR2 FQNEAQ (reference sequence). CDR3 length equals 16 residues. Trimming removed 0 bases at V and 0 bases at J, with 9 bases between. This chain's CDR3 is CASSLAGRGSYNEQFF. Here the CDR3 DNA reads TGTGCCAGCAGCTTAGCGGGACGGGGCTCCTACAATGAGCAGTTCTTC.

The CDR3 nucleotides are TGTGCCAGCAGCGTAGGTCCAGCGGGAACCTACGAGCAGTACTTC. Its translation: CASSVGPAGTYEQYF. The chain employs TRBV9 and TRBJ2-7, with 7 bases identical to TRBD2. J was trimmed by 2 bases and V by 0 bases; bases with no gene match: 5. The CDR3 runs 15 residues. Germline V gene lookup returns CDR1 SGDLS and CDR2 YYNGEE.

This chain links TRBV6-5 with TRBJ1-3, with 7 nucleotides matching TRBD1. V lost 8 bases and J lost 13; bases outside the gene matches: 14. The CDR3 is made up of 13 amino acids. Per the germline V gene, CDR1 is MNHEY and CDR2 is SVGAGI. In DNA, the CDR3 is TGTGCCAGCCGAACAGGGGCGAGGAGGGGAATATATTTT. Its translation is CASRTGARRGIYF.

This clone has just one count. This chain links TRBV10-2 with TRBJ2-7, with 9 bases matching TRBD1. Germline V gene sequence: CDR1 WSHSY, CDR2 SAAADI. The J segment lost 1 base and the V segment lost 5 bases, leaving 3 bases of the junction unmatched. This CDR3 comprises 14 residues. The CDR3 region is CASSLGQGSYEQYF. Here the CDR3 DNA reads TGCGCCAGCAGTCTAGGACAGGGGTCCTACGAGCAGTACTTC.

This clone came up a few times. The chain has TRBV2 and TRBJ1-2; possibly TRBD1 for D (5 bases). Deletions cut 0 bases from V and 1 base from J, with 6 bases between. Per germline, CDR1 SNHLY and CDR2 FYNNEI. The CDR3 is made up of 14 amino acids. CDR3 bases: TGTGCCAGCAGTGAAGCAAGGGGTAACTATGGCTACACCTTC. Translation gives CASSEARGNYGYTF. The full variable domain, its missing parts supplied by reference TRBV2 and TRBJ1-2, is EPEVTQTPSHQVTQMGQEVILRCVPISNHLYFYWYRQILGQKVEFLVSFYNNEISEKSEIFDDQFSVERPDGSNFTLKIRSTKLEDSAMYFCASSEARGNYGYTFGSGTRLTVV.

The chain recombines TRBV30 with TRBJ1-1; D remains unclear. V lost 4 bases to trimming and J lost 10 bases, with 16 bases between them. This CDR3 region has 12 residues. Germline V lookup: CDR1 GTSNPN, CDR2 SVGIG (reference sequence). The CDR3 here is CAWIPTPPGAFF. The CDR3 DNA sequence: TGTGCCTGGATTCCCACCCCCCCGGGAGCTTTCTTT. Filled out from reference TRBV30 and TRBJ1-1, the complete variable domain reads SQTIHQWPATLVQPVGSPLSLECTVEGTSNPNLYWYRQAAGRGLQLLFYSVGIGQISSEVPQNLSASRPQDRQFILSSKKLLLSDSGFYLCAWIPTPPGAFFGQGTRLTVV.

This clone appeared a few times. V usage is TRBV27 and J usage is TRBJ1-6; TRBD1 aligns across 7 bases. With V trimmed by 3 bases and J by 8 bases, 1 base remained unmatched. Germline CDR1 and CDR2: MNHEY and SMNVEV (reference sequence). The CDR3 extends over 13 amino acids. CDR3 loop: CASSLGQYSPLHF. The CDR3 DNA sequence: TGTGCCAGCAGTTTGGGACAGTATTCACCCCTCCACTTT.

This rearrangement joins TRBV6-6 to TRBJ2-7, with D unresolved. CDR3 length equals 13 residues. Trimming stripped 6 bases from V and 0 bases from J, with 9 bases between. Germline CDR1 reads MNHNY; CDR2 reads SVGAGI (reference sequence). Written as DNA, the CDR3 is TGTGCCAGCAGGGTTTCAGACTCCTACGAGCAGTACTTC. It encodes CASRVSDSYEQYF.

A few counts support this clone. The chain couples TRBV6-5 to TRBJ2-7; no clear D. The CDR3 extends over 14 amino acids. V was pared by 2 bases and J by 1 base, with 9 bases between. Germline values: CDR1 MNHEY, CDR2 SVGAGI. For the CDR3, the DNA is TGTGCCAGCAGTTACCGTGAACAGTCCTACGAGCAGTACTTC. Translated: CASSYREQSYEQYF.

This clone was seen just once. The CDR3 loop reads CASSELAGGSSGNEQFF. The CDR3 DNA sequence: TGTGCCAGCAGCGAGCTAGCGGGAGGGTCCTCAGGTAATGAGCAGTTCTTC. The chain joins TRBV7-9 to TRBJ2-1, with 12 bases identical to TRBD2. V shed 5 bases and J 7 bases; nucleotides not matched to a gene: 12. Germline V CDR1 and CDR2: SEHNR, FQNEAQ (reference sequence). CDR3 size: 17 residues.

The DNA for the CDR3 is TGTGCCACCAGTGAAGGTCGGGGGATAACCACAGAGACCCAGTACTTC. This sequence encodes CATSEGRGITTETQYF. The chain uses TRBV24-1 and TRBJ2-5; D is perhaps TRBD2 (6 bases). V shed 4 bases and J shed 4 bases, with 18 bases lying between them. The CDR3 runs to 16 residues. The germline gives CDR1 KGHDR, CDR2 SFDVKD.

The CDR3 protein is CASSWSRNGELFF. CDR3 bases: TGTGCCAGCAGCTGGAGCCGGAACGGGGAGCTGTTTTTT. V and J are TRBV7-3 and TRBJ2-2; no firm D call. Trimming left V 4 bases short and J 7 bases short, with 10 bases between. Germline CDR1 reads SGHTA; CDR2 reads FQGTGA. CDR3 length: 13 amino acids.

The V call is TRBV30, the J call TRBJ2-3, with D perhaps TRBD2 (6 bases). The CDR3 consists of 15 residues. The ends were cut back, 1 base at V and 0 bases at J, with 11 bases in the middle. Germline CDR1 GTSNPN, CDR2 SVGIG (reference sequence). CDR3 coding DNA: TGTGCCTGGAGTGCCGGGACTTTAAGCACAGATACGCAGTATTTT. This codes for CAWSAGTLSTDTQYF.

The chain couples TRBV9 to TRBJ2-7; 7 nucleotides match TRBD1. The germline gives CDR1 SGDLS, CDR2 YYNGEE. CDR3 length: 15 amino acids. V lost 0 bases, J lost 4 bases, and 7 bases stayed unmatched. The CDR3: CASSVEGTAPYEQYF. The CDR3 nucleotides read TGTGCCAGCAGCGTAGAAGGGACAGCGCCTTACGAGCAGTACTTC. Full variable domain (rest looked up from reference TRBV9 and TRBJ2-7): DSGVTQTPKHLITATGQRVTLRCSPRSGDLSVYWYQQSLDQGLQFLIQYYNGEERAKGNILERFSAQQFPDLHSELNLSSLELGDSALYFCASSVEGTAPYEQYFGPGTRLTVT.

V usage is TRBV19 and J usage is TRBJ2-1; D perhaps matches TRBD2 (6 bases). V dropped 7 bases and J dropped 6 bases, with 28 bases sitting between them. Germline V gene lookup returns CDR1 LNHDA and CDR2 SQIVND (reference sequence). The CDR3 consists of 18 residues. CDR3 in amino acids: CASTTQAPGLLGSNEQFF. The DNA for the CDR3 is TGTGCCAGTACCACACAGGCCCCGGGACTCCTAGGGAGCAATGAGCAGTTCTTC.

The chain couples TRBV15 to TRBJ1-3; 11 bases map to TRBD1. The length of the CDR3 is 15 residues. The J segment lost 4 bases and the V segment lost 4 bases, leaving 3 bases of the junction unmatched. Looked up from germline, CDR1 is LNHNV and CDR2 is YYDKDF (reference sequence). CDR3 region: CATSMDRGHGNTIYF. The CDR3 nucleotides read TGTGCCACCAGCATGGACAGGGGGCACGGAAACACCATATATTTT.

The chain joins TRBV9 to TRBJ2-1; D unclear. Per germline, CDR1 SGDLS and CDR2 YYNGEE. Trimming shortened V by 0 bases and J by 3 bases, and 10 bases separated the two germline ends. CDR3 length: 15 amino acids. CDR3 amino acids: CASSVGGSFYNEQFF. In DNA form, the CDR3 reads TGTGCCAGCAGCGTAGGTGGCAGCTTCTACAATGAGCAGTTCTTC.

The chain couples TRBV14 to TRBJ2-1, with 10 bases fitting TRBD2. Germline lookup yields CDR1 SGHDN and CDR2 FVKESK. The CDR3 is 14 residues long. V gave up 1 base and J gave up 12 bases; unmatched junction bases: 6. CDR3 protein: CASSQGLAGSRQFF. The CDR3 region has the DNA TGTGCCAGCAGCCAAGGACTAGCGGGCTCCCGGCAGTTCTTC.

Written as DNA, the CDR3 is TGTGCCAGCAGTGAAGCCGAGGGTGCGGGAAACACCATATATTTT. Its translation: CASSEAEGAGNTIYF. The chain links TRBV6-1 to TRBJ1-3; no firm D call. The CDR3 is 15 amino acids. CDR1 MNHNS and CDR2 SASEGT come from the germline V gene. V lost 0 bases, J lost 4 bases, and 10 bases lay in between.

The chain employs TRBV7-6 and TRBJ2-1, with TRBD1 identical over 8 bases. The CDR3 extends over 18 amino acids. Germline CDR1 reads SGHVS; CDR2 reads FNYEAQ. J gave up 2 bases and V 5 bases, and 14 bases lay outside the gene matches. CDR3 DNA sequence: TGTGCCAGCAGCGCCAGGGGGCTCAGGGACAGAGCCTACAATGAGCAGTTCTTC. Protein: CASSARGLRDRAYNEQFF.

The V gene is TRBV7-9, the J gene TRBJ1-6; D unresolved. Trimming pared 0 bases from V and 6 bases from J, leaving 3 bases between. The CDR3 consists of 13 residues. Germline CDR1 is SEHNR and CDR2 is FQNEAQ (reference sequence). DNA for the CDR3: TGTGCCAGCAGCTTAGCCCGTAATTCACCCCTCCACTTT. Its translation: CASSLARNSPLHF.

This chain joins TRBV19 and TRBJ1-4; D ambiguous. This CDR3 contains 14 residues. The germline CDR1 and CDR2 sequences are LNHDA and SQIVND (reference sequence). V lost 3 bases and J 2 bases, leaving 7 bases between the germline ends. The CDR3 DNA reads TGTGCCAGTAGTATCCCCCACACTAATGAAAAACTGTTTTTT. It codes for CASSIPHTNEKLFF.